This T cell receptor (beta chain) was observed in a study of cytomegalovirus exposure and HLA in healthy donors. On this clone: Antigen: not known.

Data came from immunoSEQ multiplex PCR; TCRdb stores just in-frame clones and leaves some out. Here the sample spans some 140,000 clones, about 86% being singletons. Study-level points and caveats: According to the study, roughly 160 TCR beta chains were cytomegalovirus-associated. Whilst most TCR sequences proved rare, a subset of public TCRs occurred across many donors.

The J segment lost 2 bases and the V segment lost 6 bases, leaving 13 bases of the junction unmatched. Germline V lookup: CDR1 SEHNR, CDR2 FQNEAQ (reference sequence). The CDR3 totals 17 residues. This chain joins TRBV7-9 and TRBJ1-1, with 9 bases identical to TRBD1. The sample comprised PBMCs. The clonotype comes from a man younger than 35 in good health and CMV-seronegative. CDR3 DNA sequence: TGTGCCAGCAGTTTTATTCCGGGACAGGGCCTCAACACTGAAGCTTTCTTT. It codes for CASSFIPGQGLNTEAFF.